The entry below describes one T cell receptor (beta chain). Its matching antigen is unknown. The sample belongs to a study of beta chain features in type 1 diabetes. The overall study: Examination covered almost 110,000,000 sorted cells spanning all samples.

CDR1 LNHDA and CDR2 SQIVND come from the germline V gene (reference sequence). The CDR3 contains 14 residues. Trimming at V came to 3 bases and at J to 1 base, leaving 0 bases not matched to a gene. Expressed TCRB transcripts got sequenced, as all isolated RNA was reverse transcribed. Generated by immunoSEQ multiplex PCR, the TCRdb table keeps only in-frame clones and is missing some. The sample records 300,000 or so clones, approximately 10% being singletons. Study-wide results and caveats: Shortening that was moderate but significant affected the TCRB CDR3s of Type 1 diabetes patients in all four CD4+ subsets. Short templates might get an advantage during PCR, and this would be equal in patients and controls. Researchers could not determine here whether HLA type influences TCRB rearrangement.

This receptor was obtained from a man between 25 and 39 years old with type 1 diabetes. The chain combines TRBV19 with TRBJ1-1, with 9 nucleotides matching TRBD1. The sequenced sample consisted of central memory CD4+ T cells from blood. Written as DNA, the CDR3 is TGTGCCAGTAGTATGGACAGGGGGAACACTGAAGCTTTCTTT. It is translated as CASSMDRGNTEAFF.